This T cell receptor beta chain was captured by sequencing in a study of blood T cell repertoires in COVID-19. Study overall: Researchers got acute and convalescent COVID-19 samples from the United States, Italy and Spain. From T cells, B-cell-depleted T cells, or PBMCs came the material, which was cDNA or gDNA.

Unmatched junction bases numbered 12, after V lost 1 base and J lost 2 bases. This CDR3 has 19 residues. Germline lookup yields CDR1 MNHEY and CDR2 SMNVEV (reference sequence). The assay was immunoSEQ multiplex PCR, and TCRdb's table has in-frame clones only and misses some. The sample includes 180,000 or so clones, about 89% of them seen just once. The clonotype was recovered from a man aged 65-85 years with acute or convalescent COVID-19. Sequencing used peripheral blood. The chain links TRBV27 to TRBJ2-3; TRBD2 agrees at 10 bases. The CDR3 nucleotides read TGTGCCAGCAGTTTATTGTCAATCCGGACTAGCGGAAACACAGATACGCAGTATTTT. This gives the protein CASSLLSIRTSGNTDTQYF.